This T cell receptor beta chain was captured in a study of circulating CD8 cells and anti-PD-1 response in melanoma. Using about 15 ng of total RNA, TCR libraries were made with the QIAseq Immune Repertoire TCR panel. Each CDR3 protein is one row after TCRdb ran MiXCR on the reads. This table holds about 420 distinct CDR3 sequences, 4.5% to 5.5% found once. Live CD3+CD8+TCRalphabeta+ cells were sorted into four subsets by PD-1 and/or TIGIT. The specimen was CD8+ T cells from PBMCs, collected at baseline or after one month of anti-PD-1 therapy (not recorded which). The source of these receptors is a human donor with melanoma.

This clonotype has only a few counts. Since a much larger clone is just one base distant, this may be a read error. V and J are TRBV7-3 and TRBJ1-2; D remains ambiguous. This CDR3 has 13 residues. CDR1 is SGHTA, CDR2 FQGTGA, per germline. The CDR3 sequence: CGSSSIGLFGYTF. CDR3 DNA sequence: TGTGGCAGCAGCTCAATCGGGCTTTTTGGCTACACCTTC.